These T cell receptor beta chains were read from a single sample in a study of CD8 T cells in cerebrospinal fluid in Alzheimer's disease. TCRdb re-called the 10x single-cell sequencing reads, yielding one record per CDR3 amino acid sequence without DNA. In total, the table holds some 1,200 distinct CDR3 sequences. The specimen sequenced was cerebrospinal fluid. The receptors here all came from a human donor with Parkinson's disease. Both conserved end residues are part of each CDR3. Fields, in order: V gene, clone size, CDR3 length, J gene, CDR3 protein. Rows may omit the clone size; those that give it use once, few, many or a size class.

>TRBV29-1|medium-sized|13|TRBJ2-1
CSASGELRGEQFF
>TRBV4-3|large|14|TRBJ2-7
CASSQEEGAYEQYF
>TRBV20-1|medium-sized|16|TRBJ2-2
CSARHVTGSGTGELFF
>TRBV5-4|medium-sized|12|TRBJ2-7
CAARTDSYEQYF
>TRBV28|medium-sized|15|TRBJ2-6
CASDGGYSGANVLTF
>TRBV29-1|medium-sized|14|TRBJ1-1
CSVVGQGAGTEAFF
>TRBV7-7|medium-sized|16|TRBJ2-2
CASSRGRGSNTGELFF
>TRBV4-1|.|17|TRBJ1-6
CASSQPPGQGIRSPLHF
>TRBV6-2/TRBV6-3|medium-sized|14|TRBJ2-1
CACQFGRERDEQFF
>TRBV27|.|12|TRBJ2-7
CASSYSPEEQYF
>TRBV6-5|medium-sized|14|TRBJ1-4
CASGRGGTNEKLFF
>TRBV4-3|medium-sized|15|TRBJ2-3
CASSPYGPSTDTQYF
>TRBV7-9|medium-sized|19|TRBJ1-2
CASSSFLRDRGPDRYGYTF
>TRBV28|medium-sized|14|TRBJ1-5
CASRPGGGNQPQHF
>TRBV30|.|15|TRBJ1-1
CAWSPLRVGNTEAFF
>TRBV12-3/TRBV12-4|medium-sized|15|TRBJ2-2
CASSLGAGSGGELFF
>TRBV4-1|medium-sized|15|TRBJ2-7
CASSTQREGPYEQYF
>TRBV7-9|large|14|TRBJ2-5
CASSSPLAQETQYF
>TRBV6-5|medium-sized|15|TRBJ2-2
CASRLGTGETGELFF
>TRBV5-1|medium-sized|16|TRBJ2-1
CASSPSSGGSRNEQFF
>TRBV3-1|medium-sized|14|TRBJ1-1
CASAQKGRDTEAFF
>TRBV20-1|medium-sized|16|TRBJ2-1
CSVSRPLAGGPGEQFF
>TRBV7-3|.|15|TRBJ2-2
CASSRLAGVGGELFF
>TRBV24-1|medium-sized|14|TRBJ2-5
CATSDFGPRETQYF
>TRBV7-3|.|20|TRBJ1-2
CASSLKGLAVWTPANYGYTF
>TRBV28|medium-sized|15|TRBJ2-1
CASSTPRSSYNEQFF
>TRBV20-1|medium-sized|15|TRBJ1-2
CSARDPHTGFAGYTF
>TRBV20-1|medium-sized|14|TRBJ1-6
CSASGTGVYSPLHF
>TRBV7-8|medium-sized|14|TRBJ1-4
CASSKGQGGEKLFF
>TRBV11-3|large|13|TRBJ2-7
CASSARGSYEQYF
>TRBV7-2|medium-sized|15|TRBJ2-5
CASSRVGDTKETQYF
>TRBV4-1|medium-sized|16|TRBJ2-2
CASSQVAGGPSGELFF
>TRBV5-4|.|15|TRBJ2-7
CASSMDTASSYEQYF
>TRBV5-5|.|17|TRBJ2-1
CASSPLRGSFPGAEQFF
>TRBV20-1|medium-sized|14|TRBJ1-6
CSAPAGQGVSPLHF
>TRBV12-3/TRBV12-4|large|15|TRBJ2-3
CASSLGGGLPDTQYF